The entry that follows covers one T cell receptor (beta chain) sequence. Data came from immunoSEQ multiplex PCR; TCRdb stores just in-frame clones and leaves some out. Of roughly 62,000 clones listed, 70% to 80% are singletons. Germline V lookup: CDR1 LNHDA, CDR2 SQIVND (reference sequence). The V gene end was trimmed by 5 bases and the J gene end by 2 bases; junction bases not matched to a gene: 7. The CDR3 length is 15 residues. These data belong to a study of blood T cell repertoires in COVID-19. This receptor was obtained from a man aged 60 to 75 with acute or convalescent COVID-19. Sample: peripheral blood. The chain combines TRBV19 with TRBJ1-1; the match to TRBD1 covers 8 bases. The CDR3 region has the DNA TGTGCCAGTAGTGCTGACAGGGGAAGTAACACTGAAGCTTTCTTT. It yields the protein CASSADRGSNTEAFF.